This T cell receptor (beta chain) emerged from a study of T cells after yellow fever vaccination. Overall study findings and caveats: Compared with primary, the secondary response was weaker and peaked at day 5, not 15. Most primary-vaccination clones recurred post-booster (nearly 98% CD4, around 90% CD8). Abundant clonotypes from the bulk population could get into FACS-sorted repertoires as contaminants.

Between the trimmed V and J ends, which lost 1 base and 0 bases, there was a span of 10 bases. Germline values: CDR1 DFQATT, CDR2 SNEGSKA (reference sequence). The CDR3 has 16 amino acids. Each CDR3 protein is one row after TCRdb ran MiXCR on the 5' RACE reads. This repertoire shows around 500,000 distinct CDR3 sequences, 20% to 25% found once; its top ten account for around 16%. There are a few counts of this clonotype. The antigen remains unidentified. This receptor was identified in a man aged 18 to 30 who received the YFV17D yellow fever vaccine. V usage is TRBV20-1 and J usage is TRBJ2-6; unclear D gene. Sequencing used PBMCs, obtained more than 20 days after the first yellow fever vaccination. CDR3 DNA sequence: TGCAGTGCTAGAGGTCTGGGAAGCTCTGGGGCCAACGTCCTGACTTTC. This gives the protein CSARGLGSSGANVLTF.